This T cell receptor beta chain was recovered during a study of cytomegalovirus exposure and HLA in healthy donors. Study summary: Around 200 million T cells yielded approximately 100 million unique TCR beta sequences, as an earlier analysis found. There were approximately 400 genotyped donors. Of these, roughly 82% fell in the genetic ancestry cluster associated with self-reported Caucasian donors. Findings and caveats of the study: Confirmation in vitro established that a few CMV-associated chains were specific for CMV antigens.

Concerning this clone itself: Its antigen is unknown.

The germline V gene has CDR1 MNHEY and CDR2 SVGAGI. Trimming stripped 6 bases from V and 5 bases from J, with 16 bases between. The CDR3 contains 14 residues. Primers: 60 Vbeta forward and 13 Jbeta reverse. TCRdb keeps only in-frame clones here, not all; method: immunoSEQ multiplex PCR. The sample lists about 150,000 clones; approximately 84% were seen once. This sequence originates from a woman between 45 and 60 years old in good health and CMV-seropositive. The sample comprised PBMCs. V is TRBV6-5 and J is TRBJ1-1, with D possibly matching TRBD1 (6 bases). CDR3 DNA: TGTGCCAGCAGACCACAGGGCGAGGGGACTGAAGCTTTCTTT. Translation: CASRPQGEGTEAFF.